This T cell receptor beta chain was captured in a study of PD-L1 blockade in urothelial cancer. Across the whole study: Blood analysis was done at 3 weeks (second dose) and 6 weeks after treatment began.

Per the germline V gene, CDR1 is MNHEY and CDR2 is SMNVEV (reference sequence). The CDR3 has 13 amino acids. Trimming shortened V by 6 bases and J by 6 bases, and 12 bases separated the two germline ends. Each patient supplied 1 to 8 pretreatment and on-treatment samples. Into every PCR, synthetic TCR analog templates were spiked. Method: immunoSEQ multiplex PCR; TCRdb's copy keeps in-frame clones and lacks some. The table lists some 50,000 clones, around 89% of them singletons, with 3.5% to 5% in the top ten. The chain recombines TRBV27 with TRBJ2-1, with D perhaps TRBD1 (5 bases). The receptor's source is a man aged 80 or over with urothelial cancer. The material was PBMCs, obtained around atezolizumab (anti-PD-L1) treatment. Here the CDR3 DNA reads TGTGCCAGCAGATCGCAGGGTCGCAATGAGCAGTTCTTC. It encodes CASRSQGRNEQFF.